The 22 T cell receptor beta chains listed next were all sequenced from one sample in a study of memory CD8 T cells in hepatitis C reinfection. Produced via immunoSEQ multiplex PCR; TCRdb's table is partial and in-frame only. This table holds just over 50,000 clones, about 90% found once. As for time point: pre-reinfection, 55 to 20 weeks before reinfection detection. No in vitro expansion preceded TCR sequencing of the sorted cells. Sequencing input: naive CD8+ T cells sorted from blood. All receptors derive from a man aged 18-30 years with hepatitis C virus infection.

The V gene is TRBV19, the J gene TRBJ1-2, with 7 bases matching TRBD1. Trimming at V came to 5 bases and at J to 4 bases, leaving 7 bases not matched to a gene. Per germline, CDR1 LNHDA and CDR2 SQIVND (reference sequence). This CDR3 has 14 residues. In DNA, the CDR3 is TGTGCCAGTAGTGCTACAGGGGTTGTCTATGGCTACACCTTC. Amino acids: CASSATGVVYGYTF.

The CDR3 DNA is TGCAGCGTTGAACTAGCTCACCCGGCTAGCACAGATACGCAGTATTTT. It encodes CSVELAHPASTDTQYF. The V and J genes are TRBV29-1 and TRBJ2-3; possible D gene TRBD2, 5 bases. V was clipped by 2 bases and J by 0 bases, with 15 bases between them. The CDR3 loop spans 16 amino acids. Germline V gives CDR1 SQVTM, CDR2 ANQGSEA.

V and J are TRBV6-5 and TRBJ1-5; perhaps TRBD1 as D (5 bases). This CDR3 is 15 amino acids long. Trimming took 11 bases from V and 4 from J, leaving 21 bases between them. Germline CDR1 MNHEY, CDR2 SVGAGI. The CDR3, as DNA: TGTGCCCCCCGCCTATCAGGGCGTGGAAATCAGCCCCAGCATTTT. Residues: CAPRLSGRGNQPQHF.

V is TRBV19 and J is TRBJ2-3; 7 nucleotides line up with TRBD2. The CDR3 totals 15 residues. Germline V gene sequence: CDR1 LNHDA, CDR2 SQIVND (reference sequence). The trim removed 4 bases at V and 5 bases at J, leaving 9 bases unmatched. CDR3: CASSNGLGIGDTQYF. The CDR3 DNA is TGTGCCAGTAGTAATGGACTAGGAATCGGAGATACGCAGTATTTT.

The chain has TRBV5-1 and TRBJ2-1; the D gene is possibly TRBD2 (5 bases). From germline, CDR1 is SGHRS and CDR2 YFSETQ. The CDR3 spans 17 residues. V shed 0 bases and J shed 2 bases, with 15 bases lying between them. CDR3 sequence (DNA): TGCGCCAGCAGCTTGGCTTTTCTAGCCGGGGCCTACAATGAGCAGTTCTTC. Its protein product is CASSLAFLAGAYNEQFF.

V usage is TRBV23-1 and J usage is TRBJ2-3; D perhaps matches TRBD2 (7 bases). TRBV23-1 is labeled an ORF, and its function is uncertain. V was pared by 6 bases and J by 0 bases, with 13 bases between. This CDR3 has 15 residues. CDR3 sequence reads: CASSPRGPSTDTQYF. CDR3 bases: TGCGCCAGCAGCCCGCGGGGGCCCAGCACAGATACGCAGTATTTT.

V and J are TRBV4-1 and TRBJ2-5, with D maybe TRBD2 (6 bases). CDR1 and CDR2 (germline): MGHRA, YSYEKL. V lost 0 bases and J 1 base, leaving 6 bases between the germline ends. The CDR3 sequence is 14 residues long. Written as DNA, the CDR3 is TGCGCCAGCAGCCAAGAGGGACTCCAAGAGACCCAGTACTTC. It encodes CASSQEGLQETQYF.

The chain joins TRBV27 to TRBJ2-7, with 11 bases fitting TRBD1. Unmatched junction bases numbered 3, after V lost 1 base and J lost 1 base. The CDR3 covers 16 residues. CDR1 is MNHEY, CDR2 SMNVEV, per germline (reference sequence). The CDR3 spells CASSLLGDRGSYEQYF. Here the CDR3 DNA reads TGTGCCAGCAGTTTATTAGGGGACAGGGGGTCCTACGAGCAGTACTTC.

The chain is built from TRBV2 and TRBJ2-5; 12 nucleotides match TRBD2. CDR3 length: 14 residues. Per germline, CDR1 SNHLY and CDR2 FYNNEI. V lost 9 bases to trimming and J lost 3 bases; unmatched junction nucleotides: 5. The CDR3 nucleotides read TGTGCCAGTACACTAGCGGGAGGCGAAGAGACCCAGTACTTC. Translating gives CASTLAGGEETQYF.

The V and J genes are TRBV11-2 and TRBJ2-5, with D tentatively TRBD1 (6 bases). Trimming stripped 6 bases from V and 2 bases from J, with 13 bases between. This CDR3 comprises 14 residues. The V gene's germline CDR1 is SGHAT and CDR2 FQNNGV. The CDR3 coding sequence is TGTGCCAGCAGTTACCGGGACACACAAGAGACCCAGTACTTC. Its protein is CASSYRDTQETQYF.

Written as DNA, the CDR3 is TGTGCCAGCAGCTTAACAGGGATGGGGCAGTTCTTC. Translation: CASSLTGMGQFF. V is TRBV7-9 and J is TRBJ2-1; D may be TRBD1 (6 bases). Trimming pared 2 bases from V and 12 bases from J, leaving 11 bases between. CDR1 is SEHNR and CDR2 is FQNEAQ in the germline V gene (reference sequence). The CDR3 runs 12 residues.

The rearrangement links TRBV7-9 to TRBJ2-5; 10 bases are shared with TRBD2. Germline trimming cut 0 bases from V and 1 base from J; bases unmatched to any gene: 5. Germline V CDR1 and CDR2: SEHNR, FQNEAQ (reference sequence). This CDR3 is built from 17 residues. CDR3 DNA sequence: TGTGCCAGCAGCTTAGCCTTTAGCGGGGGGATCCAAGAGACCCAGTACTTC. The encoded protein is CASSLAFSGGIQETQYF.

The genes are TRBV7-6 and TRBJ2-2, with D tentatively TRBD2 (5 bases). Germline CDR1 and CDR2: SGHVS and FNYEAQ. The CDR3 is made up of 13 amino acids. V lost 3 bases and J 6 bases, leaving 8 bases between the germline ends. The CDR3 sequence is CASSLVRAGELFF. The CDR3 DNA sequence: TGTGCCAGCAGCTTGGTGAGGGCCGGGGAGCTGTTTTTT. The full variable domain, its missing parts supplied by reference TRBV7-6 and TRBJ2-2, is GAGVSQSPRYKVTKRGQDVALRCDPISGHVSLYWYRQALGQGPEFLTYFNYEAQQDKSGLPNDRFSAERPEGSISTLTIQRTEQRDSAMYRCASSLVRAGELFFGEGSRLTVL.

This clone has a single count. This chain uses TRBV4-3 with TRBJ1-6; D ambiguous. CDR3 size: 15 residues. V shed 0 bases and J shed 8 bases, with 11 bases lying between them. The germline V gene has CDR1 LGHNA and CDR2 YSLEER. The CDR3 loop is CASSQDWGDDSPLHF. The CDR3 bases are TGCGCCAGCAGCCAAGACTGGGGAGACGATTCACCCCTCCACTTT.

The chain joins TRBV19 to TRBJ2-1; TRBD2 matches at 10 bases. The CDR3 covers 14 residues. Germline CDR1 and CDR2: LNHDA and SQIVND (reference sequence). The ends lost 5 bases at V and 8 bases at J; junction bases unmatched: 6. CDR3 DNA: TGTGCCAGTAGTGCGCCGGGACTAGCGTATGAGCAGTTCTTC. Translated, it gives CASSAPGLAYEQFF. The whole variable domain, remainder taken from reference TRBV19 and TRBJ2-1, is DGGITQSPKYLFRKEGQNVTLSCEQNLNHDAMYWYRQDPGQGLRLIYYSQIVNDFQKGDIAEGYSVSREKKESFPLTVTSAQKNPTAFYLCASSAPGLAYEQFFGPGTRLTVL.

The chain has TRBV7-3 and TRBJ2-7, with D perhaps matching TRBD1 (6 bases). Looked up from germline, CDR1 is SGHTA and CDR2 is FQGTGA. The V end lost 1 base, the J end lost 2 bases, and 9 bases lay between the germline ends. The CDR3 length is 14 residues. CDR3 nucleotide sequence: TGTGCCAGCAGCTTAAACGACAGGACCTACGAGCAGTACTTC. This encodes CASSLNDRTYEQYF.

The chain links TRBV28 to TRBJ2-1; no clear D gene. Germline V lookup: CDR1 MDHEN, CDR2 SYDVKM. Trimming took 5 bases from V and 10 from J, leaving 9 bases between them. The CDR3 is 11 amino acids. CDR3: CASSPGREQFF. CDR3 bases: TGTGCCAGCAGTCCCGGCAGGGAGCAGTTCTTC.

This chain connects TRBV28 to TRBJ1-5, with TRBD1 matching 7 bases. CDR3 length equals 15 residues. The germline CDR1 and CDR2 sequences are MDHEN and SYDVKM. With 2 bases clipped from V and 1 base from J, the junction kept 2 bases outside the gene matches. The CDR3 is CASSLQGVSNQPQHF. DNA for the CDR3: TGTGCCAGCAGTTTACAGGGGGTGAGCAATCAGCCCCAGCATTTT.

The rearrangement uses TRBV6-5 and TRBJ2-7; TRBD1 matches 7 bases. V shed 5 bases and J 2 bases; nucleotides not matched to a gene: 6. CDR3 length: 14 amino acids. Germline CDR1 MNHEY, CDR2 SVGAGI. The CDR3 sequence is CASSEGQGAYEQYF. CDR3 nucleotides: TGTGCCAGCAGTGAGGGGCAGGGGGCCTACGAGCAGTACTTC.

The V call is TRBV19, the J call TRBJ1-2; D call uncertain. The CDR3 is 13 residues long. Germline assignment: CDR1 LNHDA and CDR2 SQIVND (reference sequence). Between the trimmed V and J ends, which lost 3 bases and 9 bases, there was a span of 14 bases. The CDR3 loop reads CASSMMGSGSYTF. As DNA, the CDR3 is TGTGCCAGTAGTATGATGGGGAGCGGGAGCTACACCTTC. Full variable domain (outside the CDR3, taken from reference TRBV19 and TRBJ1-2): DGGITQSPKYLFRKEGQNVTLSCEQNLNHDAMYWYRQDPGQGLRLIYYSQIVNDFQKGDIAEGYSVSREKKESFPLTVTSAQKNPTAFYLCASSMMGSGSYTFGSGTRLTVV.

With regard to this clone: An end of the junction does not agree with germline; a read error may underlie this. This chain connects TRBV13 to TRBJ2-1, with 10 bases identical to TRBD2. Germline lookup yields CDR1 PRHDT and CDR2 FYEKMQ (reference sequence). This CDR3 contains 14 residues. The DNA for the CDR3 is TGTGCCAGCAGCATAGGACTAGCGGCCGATGAGCAGTTCTTC. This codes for CASSIGLAADEQFF.

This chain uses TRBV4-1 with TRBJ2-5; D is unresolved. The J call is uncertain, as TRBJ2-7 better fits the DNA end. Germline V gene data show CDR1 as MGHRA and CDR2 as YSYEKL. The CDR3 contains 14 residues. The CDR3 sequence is CASSPEPFSYEQYF. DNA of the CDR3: TGCGCCAGCAGCCCAGAACCCTTCTCCTACGAGCAGTACTTC.